Following are 31 T cell receptor beta chains from one sample sequenced in a study of shared clonotypes between healthy human individuals. Assay: immunoSEQ multiplex PCR; the TCRdb copy retains only in-frame clones and omits some. The sample has some 2,100,000 clones; nearly 97% are singletons. Sequencing used naive CD4+ T cells sorted from blood. Stated subset: CD45RA+ positively selected. Every receptor here comes from a man aged 18 to 35 in good health.

The rearrangement links TRBV28 to TRBJ1-1, with TRBD1 matching 9 bases. V gave up 5 bases and J gave up 4 bases; unmatched junction bases: 11. This CDR3 has 16 amino acids. Germline CDR1 reads MDHEN; CDR2 reads SYDVKM. CDR3 bases: TGTGCCAGCAGTCCGCCGGGACAGGGTATCGGCACTGAAGCTTTCTTT. It codes for CASSPPGQGIGTEAFF.

This sequence joins TRBV21-1 and TRBJ1-2; the listed D gene, TRBD1, was not tested against the DNA. TRBV21-1 is assigned pseudogene status. The CDR3 runs to 14 residues. CDR3 in DNA: TGTGCCAGCAGCAACGATAACACCAACTATGGCTACACCTTC. It translates to CASSNDNTNYGYTF.

The genes are TRBV21-1 and TRBJ2-2; the table calls TRBD1, which could not be checked here. TRBV21-1 is an annotated pseudogene. There are 15 residues in the CDR3. Written as DNA, the CDR3 is TGTGCCAGCAGCGGGGGGACAGGGGAGACCGGGGAGCTGTTTTTT. Translated, it gives CASSGGTGETGELFF.

The CDR3 here is CASSLARQREYNEQFF. DNA for the CDR3: TGCGCCAGCAGCTTGGCACGGCAGCGGGAGTACAATGAGCAGTTCTTC. The chain combines TRBV5-1 with TRBJ2-1; TRBD2 matches 8 bases. The CDR3 has 16 amino acids. V gave up 0 bases and J gave up 4 bases; unmatched junction bases: 6. Per the germline V gene, CDR1 is SGHRS and CDR2 is YFSETQ.

V is TRBV30 and J is TRBJ2-7; the D gene is possibly TRBD2 (5 bases). CDR1 is GTSNPN, CDR2 SVGIG, per germline (reference sequence). The V end lost 2 bases, the J end lost 9 bases, and 11 bases lay between the germline ends. CDR3 length equals 11 residues. CDR3 in amino acids: CAWSLLEGQYF. The CDR3 nucleotides read TGTGCCTGGAGTCTCCTAGAGGGGCAGTACTTC.

This chain joins TRBV7-2 and TRBJ2-7, with TRBD1 as a possible D gene (5 bases). The CDR3 consists of 14 residues. The V end was cut by 2 bases, the J end by 4 bases, with 12 bases between. The germline V gene has CDR1 SGHTA and CDR2 FQGNSA. Here the CDR3 reads CASSLQFQGYEQYF. The DNA of the CDR3 is TGTGCCAGCAGCTTACAGTTTCAGGGATACGAGCAGTACTTC.

The chain combines TRBV7-2 with TRBJ2-1; a possible D gene is TRBD2 (6 bases). The CDR3 contains 14 residues. The germline gives CDR1 SGHTA, CDR2 FQGNSA. The V and J ends lost 3 bases and 5 bases respectively, with 11 bases between them. DNA for the CDR3: TGTGCCAGCAGCTTTGATAGCGGAAACAATGAGCAGTTCTTC. Translation: CASSFDSGNNEQFF. Based on the CDR3 plus reference TRBV7-2 and TRBJ2-1, the full variable domain is GAGVSQSPSNKVTEKGKDVELRCDPISGHTALYWYRQSLGQGLEFLIYFQGNSAPDKSGLPSDRFSAERTGGSVSTLTIQRTQQEDSAVYLCASSFDSGNNEQFFGPGTRLTVL.

This chain connects TRBV7-9 to TRBJ2-5; D might be TRBD1 (5 bases). Trimming pared 4 bases from V and 2 bases from J, leaving 8 bases between. CDR3 length: 13 residues. Germline CDR1 reads SEHNR; CDR2 reads FQNEAQ (reference sequence). CDR3 sequence reads: CASSSTVQETQYF. For the CDR3, the DNA is TGTGCCAGCAGCTCGACAGTACAAGAGACCCAGTACTTC.

J is TRBJ1-6 and V is TRBV7-8; TRBD1 might be the D (6 bases). This CDR3 spans 14 amino acids. V lost 6 bases, J lost 5 bases, and 11 bases lay in between. Per the germline V gene, CDR1 is SGHVS and CDR2 is FQNEAQ. The CDR3 nucleotides are TGTGCCAGCAGGCCCGGGACAAATAATTCACCCCTCCACTTT. The encoded protein is CASRPGTNNSPLHF.

The chain uses TRBV18 and TRBJ1-1; tentatively, D is TRBD1 (5 bases). V was shortened by 3 bases and J by 4 bases, with 18 bases between the two germline ends. This CDR3 region has 16 residues. The V gene's germline CDR1 is KGHSH and CDR2 LQKENI. CDR3: CASSPVQAAQGTEAFF. For the CDR3, the DNA is TGTGCCAGCTCACCTGTTCAGGCCGCTCAGGGCACTGAAGCTTTCTTT.

This chain uses TRBV14 with TRBJ1-3; no clear D. Trimming took off 1 base at V and 2 bases at J, with 12 bases between the two ends. CDR1 is SGHDN, CDR2 FVKESK, per germline. This CDR3 contains 16 residues. This CDR3 is CASSQGGFSTGNTIYF. CDR3 nucleotides: TGTGCCAGCAGCCAAGGTGGTTTTTCGACTGGAAACACCATATATTTT.

The V gene is TRBV18, the J gene TRBJ2-1, with D perhaps TRBD1 or TRBD2 (5 bases each). The CDR3 runs to 13 residues. V lost 5 bases to trimming and J lost 10 bases, with 15 bases between them. Looked up from germline, CDR1 is KGHSH and CDR2 is LQKENI. The CDR3 is CASSTIGAAEQFF. The CDR3 DNA follows: TGTGCCAGCTCAACTATCGGGGCCGCCGAGCAGTTCTTC.

This chain uses TRBV2 with TRBJ2-2; D gene ambiguous. Trimming removed 3 bases at V and 1 base at J, with 9 bases between. Germline CDR1 SNHLY, CDR2 FYNNEI. The CDR3 loop spans 15 amino acids. Here the CDR3 DNA reads TGTGCCAGCAGTGAGTTGAGCAGGAACACCGGGGAGCTGTTTTTT. It translates to CASSELSRNTGELFF.

V is TRBV19 and J is TRBJ2-3; D is tentatively TRBD1 or TRBD2 (5 bases each). The ends were cut back, 3 bases at V and 2 bases at J, with 12 bases in the middle. CDR1 and CDR2 from the germline V gene are LNHDA and SQIVND (reference sequence). This CDR3 is 15 amino acids long. Written as DNA, the CDR3 is TGTGCCAGTAGTATCACTTCGGGGCCCACAGATACGCAGTATTTT. As protein: CASSITSGPTDTQYF.

The chain has TRBV9 and TRBJ2-2; D may be TRBD2 (5 bases). The CDR3 has 15 amino acids. V was pared by 0 bases and J by 0 bases, with 6 bases between. Germline V gene sequence: CDR1 SGDLS, CDR2 YYNGEE. CDR3 sequence: CASSVELANTGELFF. Written as DNA, the CDR3 is TGTGCCAGCAGCGTAGAACTAGCGAACACCGGGGAGCTGTTTTTT.

This clone was observed once. The chain links TRBV6-6 to TRBJ1-1; no clear D. The CDR3 is 14 residues long. Trimming took off 8 bases at V and 5 bases at J, with 18 bases between the two ends. Germline V gene data show CDR1 as MNHNY and CDR2 as SVGAGI (reference sequence). For the CDR3, the DNA is TGTGCCAGCCGCCCGTGGGAAGGGAGGACTGAAGCTTTCTTT. Amino acid sequence: CASRPWEGRTEAFF.

The chain recombines TRBV4-1 with TRBJ1-1; TRBD1 matches at 8 bases. This CDR3 is built from 14 residues. Germline CDR1 MGHRA, CDR2 YSYEKL. The V segment lost 3 bases and the J segment 7 bases; nucleotides outside the gene matches: 7. DNA of the CDR3: TGCGCCAGCAGCCAGGCGCAGGGGGCTATTGAAGCTTTCTTT. Residues: CASSQAQGAIEAFF.

V and J are TRBV11-2 and TRBJ1-6; D gene unclear. V was trimmed by 5 bases and J by 0 bases, leaving 11 bases between them. CDR1 is SGHAT, CDR2 FQNNGV, per germline. This CDR3 region has 16 residues. The CDR3 loop is CASSPTGSSYNSPLHF. In DNA form, the CDR3 reads TGTGCCAGCAGCCCCACCGGGAGCTCCTATAATTCACCCCTCCACTTT.

The CDR3 reads CTSSRVDTTTNEKLFF. The CDR3 nucleotides read TGCACCAGCAGCCGAGTGGACACAACAACTAATGAAAAACTGTTTTTT. The chain uses TRBV1 and TRBJ1-4; the D call of TRBD1 is as the table states it, not checked on the DNA. TRBV1 is a pseudogene locus. The length of the CDR3 is 16 residues.

This chain uses TRBV28 with TRBJ1-1; 7 bases align to TRBD1. With 5 bases clipped from V and 5 bases from J, the junction kept 11 bases outside the gene matches. The germline gives CDR1 MDHEN, CDR2 SYDVKM. This CDR3 has 15 amino acids. The CDR3 loop reads CASSRQGISNTEAFF. CDR3 DNA: TGTGCCAGCAGTAGACAGGGTATCAGTAATACTGAAGCTTTCTTT.

The chain carries TRBV4-3 and TRBJ2-5, with 7 bases identical to TRBD2. This CDR3 region has 16 residues. CDR1 and CDR2 (germline): LGHNA, YSLEER. V dropped 0 bases and J dropped 6; count of bases not matched to a gene: 10. The CDR3 protein is CASSQEPTSFQKTQYF. CDR3 DNA: TGCGCCAGCAGCCAAGAACCGACTAGCTTTCAAAAGACCCAGTACTTC.

V and J are TRBV7-9 and TRBJ2-2; D might be TRBD2 (6 bases). In germline, CDR1 is SEHNR, CDR2 FQNEAQ (reference sequence). The CDR3 loop spans 17 amino acids. Trimming took off 5 bases at V and 1 base at J, with 17 bases between the two ends. The CDR3 bases are TGTGCCAGCAGCCCGTCGGGAGCGGCAAAGAACACCGGGGAGCTGTTTTTT. Translating gives CASSPSGAAKNTGELFF.

The V and J genes are TRBV15 and TRBJ2-1, with unresolved D. The CDR3 runs 16 residues. Trimming removed 2 bases from V and 0 bases from J, with 11 bases in between. Looked up from germline, CDR1 is LNHNV and CDR2 is YYDKDF (reference sequence). The CDR3 nucleotides are TGTGCCACCAGCAGATTTCGGCTTTCCTCCTACAATGAGCAGTTCTTC. Its protein is CATSRFRLSSYNEQFF.

The V gene is TRBV5-7, the J gene TRBJ1-4; D is ambiguous. TRBV5-7 is designated an ORF whose function remains uncertain. Trimming cost V 4 bases and J 4 bases, with 14 bases left between them. There are 15 residues in the CDR3. This CDR3 reads CASSPFRENNEKLFF. In DNA, the CDR3 is TGTGCCAGCAGCCCGTTCCGCGAGAATAATGAAAAACTGTTTTTT.

The chain couples TRBV4-3 to TRBJ2-1; 14 nucleotides align to TRBD2. CDR1 is LGHNA and CDR2 is YSLEER in the germline V gene. The V segment lost 0 bases and the J segment 6 bases; nucleotides outside the gene matches: 7. This CDR3 has 18 residues. Written as DNA, the CDR3 is TGCGCCAGCAGCCAAGATCCTCCGGGACTAGCGGGAGCCAATGAGCAGTTCTTC. It codes for CASSQDPPGLAGANEQFF.

The chain joins TRBV10-3 to TRBJ2-7, with TRBD2 matching 15 bases. J lost 3 bases, V lost 8 bases, and 8 bases had no gene match. Germline V gene data show CDR1 as ENHRY and CDR2 as SYGVKD. This CDR3 has 16 amino acids. The DNA for the CDR3 is TGTGCCATCCAGAGCGGGACTAGCGGGGGGCACTACGAGCAGTACTTC. It yields the protein CAIQSGTSGGHYEQYF.

The chain links TRBV6-7 to TRBJ2-1, with TRBD2 identical over 15 bases. Being an ORF, TRBV6-7 has a function that is uncertain. This CDR3 has 22 residues. Trimming at V came to 0 bases and at J to 2 bases, leaving 14 bases not matched to a gene. This CDR3 is CASSYSVPTGTSGGQPYNEQFF. The DNA for the CDR3 is TGTGCCAGCAGTTACTCGGTCCCGACCGGGACTAGCGGGGGGCAACCCTACAATGAGCAGTTCTTC.

In regard to this clone: This sample also contains other DNA sequences that code for the same CDR3. The rearrangement uses TRBV10-1 and TRBJ2-2; D remains ambiguous. Germline assignment: CDR1 WNHNN and CDR2 SYGVQD (reference sequence). The V end was cut by 0 bases, the J end by 1 base, with 3 bases between. This CDR3 spans 14 amino acids. In nucleotides, the CDR3 is TGCGCCAGCAGTGAGTCAGGGAACACCGGGGAGCTGTTTTTT. Translated, it gives CASSESGNTGELFF.

The chain combines TRBV9 with TRBJ2-7, with TRBD2 matching 14 bases. In germline, CDR1 is SGDLS, CDR2 YYNGEE. V shed 3 bases, J shed 6 bases, and the junction held 5 bases outside the gene matches. The CDR3 runs 15 residues. The CDR3 sequence is CASSASGLAGVEQYF. The DNA for the CDR3 is TGTGCCAGCAGCGCCTCGGGACTAGCGGGGGTCGAGCAGTACTTC.

In DNA, the CDR3 is TGTGCCAGCAGCTTGGTCGGGAATTCACCCCTCCACTTT. It translates to CASSLVGNSPLHF. The chain joins TRBV5-4 to TRBJ1-6; no definite D call. CDR3 length: 13 residues. V gave up 0 bases and J gave up 7 bases, with 5 bases separating them. CDR1 and CDR2 (germline): SGHNT, YYREEE (reference sequence).

The CDR3 loop is CASSQEGGKNYEQYF. The CDR3 DNA reads as TGCGCCAGCAGCCAAGAGGGTGGGAAGAACTACGAGCAGTACTTC. The chain is built from TRBV4-3 and TRBJ2-7; D is unresolved. Deletions cut 0 bases from V and 3 bases from J, with 12 bases between. CDR3 length: 15 amino acids. Looked up from germline, CDR1 is LGHNA and CDR2 is YSLEER.